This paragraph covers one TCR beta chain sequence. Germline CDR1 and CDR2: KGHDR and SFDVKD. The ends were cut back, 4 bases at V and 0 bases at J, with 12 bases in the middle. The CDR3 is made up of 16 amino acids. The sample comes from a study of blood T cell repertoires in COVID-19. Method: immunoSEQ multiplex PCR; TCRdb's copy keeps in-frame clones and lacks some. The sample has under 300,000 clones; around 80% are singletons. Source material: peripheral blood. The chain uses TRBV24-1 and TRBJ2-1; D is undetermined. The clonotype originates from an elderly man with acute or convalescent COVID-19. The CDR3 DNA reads TGTGCCACCAGTGACGCACAGAGACCCTCCTACAATGAGCAGTTCTTC. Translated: CATSDAQRPSYNEQFF.